The 13 T cell receptor beta chains in this list originate from one sample, sequenced in a study of shared clonotypes between healthy human individuals. Assay: immunoSEQ multiplex PCR; the TCRdb copy retains only in-frame clones and omits some. The table has approximately 980,000 clones, approximately 80% seen once. The specimen was memory CD4+ T cells sorted from blood. Described subset: CD45RA-negative fraction. These receptors all stem from a man aged 18 to 30 in good health.

This clone occurred many times. This chain joins TRBV19 and TRBJ1-2; D unresolved. Germline CDR1 is LNHDA and CDR2 is SQIVND (reference sequence). V was shortened by 7 bases and J by 0 bases, with 3 bases between the two germline ends. This CDR3 spans 11 amino acids. Here the CDR3 reads CASITNYGYTF. CDR3 coding DNA: TGTGCCAGTATCACTAACTATGGCTACACCTTC.

The chain joins TRBV5-1 to TRBJ2-1; D tentatively fits TRBD1 or TRBD2 (5 bases each). Trimming stripped 4 bases from V and 9 bases from J, with 14 bases between. Germline values: CDR1 SGHRS, CDR2 YFSETQ. The CDR3 runs 13 residues. The CDR3 bases are TGCGCCAGCAGCCCGAGGATGGGGACTGAGCAGTTCTTC. This codes for CASSPRMGTEQFF.

The rearrangement joins TRBV5-8 to TRBJ2-7, with 8 bases identical to TRBD2. The trim removed 0 bases at V and 4 bases at J, leaving 9 bases unmatched. The germline CDR1 and CDR2 sequences are SGHTS and YDEGEE. The CDR3 runs 16 residues. CDR3 sequence: CASSLETGGNLYEQYF. The CDR3 DNA sequence: TGTGCCAGCAGCTTGGAGACGGGAGGGAATCTGTACGAGCAGTACTTC.

This clone was recorded only once. The chain recombines TRBV6-1 with TRBJ2-1; 9 nucleotides agree with TRBD1. Germline V lookup: CDR1 MNHNS, CDR2 SASEGT. This CDR3 has 15 amino acids. Trimming at V came to 6 bases and at J to 3 bases, leaving 6 bases not matched to a gene. In DNA, the CDR3 is TGTGCCAGCAGCCCCCGACAGGGGGGCTACAATGAGCAGTTCTTC. It is translated as CASSPRQGGYNEQFF.

The chain joins TRBV7-2 to TRBJ2-7, with 12 bases that match TRBD2. The CDR3 is 15 residues long. Germline V gives CDR1 SGHTA, CDR2 FQGNSA. The junction had 3 bases not matched to a gene; V was cut back by 5 bases and J by 1 base. CDR3 sequence: CASSRGLAGSYEQYF. CDR3 in DNA: TGTGCCAGCAGCCGTGGACTAGCGGGATCCTACGAGCAGTACTTC.

This clone was found a few times. The rearrangement joins TRBV2 to TRBJ1-2, with D perhaps TRBD1 (5 bases). Germline CDR1 SNHLY, CDR2 FYNNEI. The CDR3 contains 13 residues. Trimming shortened V by 5 bases and J by 4 bases, and 11 bases separated the two germline ends. DNA of the CDR3: TGTGCCAGCAGTCTCAGGGTACCCTATGGCTACACCTTC. Amino acid sequence: CASSLRVPYGYTF.

This clone was detected once. The gene calls are TRBV6-6 and TRBJ2-6, with unresolved D. The CDR3 has 14 amino acids. Germline CDR1 MNHNY, CDR2 SVGAGI (reference sequence). The V and J ends lost 9 bases and 0 bases respectively, with 9 bases between them. CDR3 residues: CASMGFSGANVLTF. The CDR3 DNA is TGTGCCAGTATGGGGTTCTCTGGGGCCAACGTCCTGACTTTC.

This clone was picked up a small number of times. The gene calls are TRBV7-2 and TRBJ2-2; D is uncertain. V was pared by 5 bases and J by 5 bases, with 12 bases between. Germline V gene sequence: CDR1 SGHTA, CDR2 FQGNSA. The CDR3 totals 14 residues. CDR3: CASSPSQTTGELFF. The CDR3 DNA sequence: TGTGCCAGCAGCCCATCTCAAACGACCGGGGAGCTGTTTTTT.

The chain combines TRBV28 with TRBJ1-2; D is unresolved. Germline V gives CDR1 MDHEN, CDR2 SYDVKM. The V end lost 7 bases, the J end lost 0 bases, and 18 bases lay between the germline ends. This CDR3 contains 16 residues. The CDR3 loop is CASTPTRSRSNYGYTF. The CDR3 DNA reads as TGTGCCAGCACCCCAACGAGGTCCAGATCTAACTATGGCTACACCTTC.

This clone has only one observation. Possible read error: a much larger clone is one base away. This rearrangement joins TRBV6-1 to TRBJ1-1, with D possibly matching TRBD1 (6 bases). Looked up from germline, CDR1 is MNHNS and CDR2 is SASEGT. Trimming removed 6 bases from V and 1 base from J, with 9 bases in between. The length of the CDR3 is 13 residues. CDR3 DNA: TGTGCCAGCAGAGAGACAGGGAACACTGAAGCTTTCTTT. This translates into CASRETGNTEAFF.

Concerning this clone itself: Other DNA sequences within the sample encode an identical CDR3. The chain recombines TRBV18 with TRBJ2-7; D might be TRBD2 (5 bases). Trimming removed 0 bases from V and 2 bases from J, with 8 bases in between. The CDR3 consists of 14 residues. The germline CDR1 and CDR2 sequences are KGHSH and LQKENI. DNA of the CDR3: TGTGCCAGCTCACCACCGACGGGGACCTACGAGCAGTACTTC. This translates into CASSPPTGTYEQYF.

The chain is built from TRBV7-9 and TRBJ2-2; D remains unclear. The CDR3 extends over 15 amino acids. V gave up 7 bases and J gave up 5 bases, with 17 bases separating them. Germline V CDR1 and CDR2: SEHNR, FQNEAQ (reference sequence). The CDR3: CASTRTGQPTGELFF. The CDR3, as DNA: TGTGCCAGCACCAGGACCGGGCAACCGACCGGGGAGCTGTTTTTT.

The chain combines TRBV4-2 with TRBJ2-5; 7 bases agree with TRBD2. The CDR3 is made up of 16 amino acids. J was trimmed by 5 bases and V by 1 base; bases with no gene match: 10. In germline, CDR1 is LGHNA, CDR2 YNFKEQ. The DNA of the CDR3 is TGTGCCAGCAGCCAAGGGCATCTAGCGGAATCGGAGACCCAGTACTTC. It codes for CASSQGHLAESETQYF.